These 8 T cell receptor beta chains originate from one sample sequenced in a study of T cell clones after liver transplantation (dated by TCRdb to the late 2010s). What this sample's time point label stands for: pre-transplant. The library was made by the immunoSEQ multiplex PCR assay. TCRdb carries this immuneACCESS record with in-frame sequences only. Its versions omit some clonotypes, under half of them owing to an unresolved V gene in the studies checked, with the rest unexplained. The sample includes 99,000 or so clones, with about 81% observed a single time. In total, the top ten clones hold about 0.89% of the sample. Here the sequenced sample was CD4+ T cells from blood, taken before liver transplant. These receptors were taken from a human donor who received a liver transplant.

The chain has TRBV5-6 and TRBJ1-6, with D possibly matching TRBD1 (5 bases). The CDR3 has 15 amino acids. Germline values: CDR1 SGHDT, CDR2 YYEEEE. V dropped 2 bases and J dropped 8 bases, with 14 bases sitting between them. CDR3 sequence: CASSFTDSPDSPLHF. DNA of the CDR3: TGTGCCAGCAGCTTTACAGACAGCCCTGATTCACCCCTCCACTTT.

Here the CDR3 DNA reads TGCGCCAGCAGCTTGACCCCGACAGGGGTGAGCGAGCAGTACTTC. Its protein product is CASSLTPTGVSEQYF. The chain is built from TRBV5-1 and TRBJ2-7; 8 bases line up with TRBD1. Germline lookup yields CDR1 SGHRS and CDR2 YFSETQ. The junction had 9 bases not matched to a gene; V was cut back by 1 base and J by 6 bases. The CDR3 extends over 15 amino acids.

This chain uses TRBV6-1 with TRBJ1-1, with D perhaps TRBD1 (5 bases). The CDR3 covers 14 residues. The V gene's germline CDR1 is MNHNS and CDR2 SASEGT. The V and J ends lost 2 bases and 1 base respectively, with 8 bases between them. The CDR3 nucleotides are TGTGCCAGCAGTGAAAGGGGAGGGAACACTGAAGCTTTCTTT. This encodes CASSERGGNTEAFF.

The chain carries TRBV28 and TRBJ1-2; D uncertain. The germline gives CDR1 MDHEN, CDR2 SYDVKM. This CDR3 spans 12 amino acids. V lost 6 bases to trimming and J lost 5 bases, with 10 bases between them. The CDR3 region has the DNA TGTGCCAGCAGCCCCGCTCTATATGGCTACACCTTC. It translates to CASSPALYGYTF.

The CDR3 spells CARGMGPGNTIYF. The CDR3 DNA reads TGTGCCAGGGGTATGGGCCCAGGAAACACCATATATTTT. J is TRBJ1-3 and V is TRBV27, with D unresolved. Germline V gene data show CDR1 as MNHEY and CDR2 as SMNVEV (reference sequence). The V and J ends lost 9 bases and 4 bases respectively, with 13 bases between them. CDR3 size: 13 residues.

The rearrangement uses TRBV6-6 and TRBJ2-7; D is perhaps TRBD1 (7 bases). This CDR3 is 14 amino acids long. Germline V lookup: CDR1 MNHNY, CDR2 SVGAGI (reference sequence). V was clipped by 4 bases and J by 6 bases, with 16 bases between them. CDR3: CASSLRDSFSEQYF. The CDR3 region has the DNA TGTGCCAGCAGTTTGCGGGACAGCTTCAGCGAGCAGTACTTC.

The chain is built from TRBV5-6 and TRBJ1-2; D gene unclear. Germline values: CDR1 SGHDT, CDR2 YYEEEE. The CDR3 is made up of 13 amino acids. V was clipped by 1 base and J by 0 bases, with 4 bases between them. This chain's CDR3 is CASSLRPNYGYTF. Written as DNA, the CDR3 is TGTGCCAGCAGCTTGCGGCCTAACTATGGCTACACCTTC.

The chain joins TRBV19 to TRBJ2-7; 7 bases match TRBD1. This CDR3 spans 14 amino acids. The junction had 8 bases not matched to a gene; V was cut back by 6 bases and J by 3 bases. Germline CDR1 reads LNHDA; CDR2 reads SQIVND (reference sequence). The CDR3 loop is CASSTRTGNYEQYF. DNA for the CDR3: TGTGCCAGTAGCACTCGGACAGGAAACTACGAGCAGTACTTC.